The present T cell receptor (beta chain) was sequenced within a study of cytomegalovirus exposure and HLA in healthy donors. Study background: Among the approximately 400 genotyped donors, 65% to 85% were placed in the Caucasian-associated ancestry cluster.

General observations from the study: In an earlier analysis, in 540 or so donors, most V segments appeared productive either ~87% or ~30% of the time.

Comment on this clone: The target antigen is unknown.

This PCR relied on a set of 60 Vbeta primers and 13 Jbeta primers. Clones were read by immunoSEQ multiplex PCR, and TCRdb kept only the in-frame ones, dropping some. The sample lists 150,000 to 200,000 clones, just under 80% occurring once. The receptor's source is a man younger than 35 in good health and CMV-seropositive. The sequenced sample was PBMCs.

The CDR3 DNA reads as TGTGCCAGCAGCGCACAGGGATCGAACACTGAAGCTTTCTTT. Residues: CASSAQGSNTEAFF. V gene TRBV9 combines with J gene TRBJ1-1; D perhaps matches TRBD1 (6 bases). V was trimmed by 3 bases and J by 1 base, leaving 10 bases between them. Germline values: CDR1 SGDLS, CDR2 YYNGEE. The CDR3 contains 14 residues. Combining the CDR3 with reference TRBV9 and TRBJ1-1 gives the whole variable domain DSGVTQTPKHLITATGQRVTLRCSPRSGDLSVYWYQQSLDQGLQFLIQYYNGEERAKGNILERFSAQQFPDLHSELNLSSLELGDSALYFCASSAQGSNTEAFFGQGTRLTVV.